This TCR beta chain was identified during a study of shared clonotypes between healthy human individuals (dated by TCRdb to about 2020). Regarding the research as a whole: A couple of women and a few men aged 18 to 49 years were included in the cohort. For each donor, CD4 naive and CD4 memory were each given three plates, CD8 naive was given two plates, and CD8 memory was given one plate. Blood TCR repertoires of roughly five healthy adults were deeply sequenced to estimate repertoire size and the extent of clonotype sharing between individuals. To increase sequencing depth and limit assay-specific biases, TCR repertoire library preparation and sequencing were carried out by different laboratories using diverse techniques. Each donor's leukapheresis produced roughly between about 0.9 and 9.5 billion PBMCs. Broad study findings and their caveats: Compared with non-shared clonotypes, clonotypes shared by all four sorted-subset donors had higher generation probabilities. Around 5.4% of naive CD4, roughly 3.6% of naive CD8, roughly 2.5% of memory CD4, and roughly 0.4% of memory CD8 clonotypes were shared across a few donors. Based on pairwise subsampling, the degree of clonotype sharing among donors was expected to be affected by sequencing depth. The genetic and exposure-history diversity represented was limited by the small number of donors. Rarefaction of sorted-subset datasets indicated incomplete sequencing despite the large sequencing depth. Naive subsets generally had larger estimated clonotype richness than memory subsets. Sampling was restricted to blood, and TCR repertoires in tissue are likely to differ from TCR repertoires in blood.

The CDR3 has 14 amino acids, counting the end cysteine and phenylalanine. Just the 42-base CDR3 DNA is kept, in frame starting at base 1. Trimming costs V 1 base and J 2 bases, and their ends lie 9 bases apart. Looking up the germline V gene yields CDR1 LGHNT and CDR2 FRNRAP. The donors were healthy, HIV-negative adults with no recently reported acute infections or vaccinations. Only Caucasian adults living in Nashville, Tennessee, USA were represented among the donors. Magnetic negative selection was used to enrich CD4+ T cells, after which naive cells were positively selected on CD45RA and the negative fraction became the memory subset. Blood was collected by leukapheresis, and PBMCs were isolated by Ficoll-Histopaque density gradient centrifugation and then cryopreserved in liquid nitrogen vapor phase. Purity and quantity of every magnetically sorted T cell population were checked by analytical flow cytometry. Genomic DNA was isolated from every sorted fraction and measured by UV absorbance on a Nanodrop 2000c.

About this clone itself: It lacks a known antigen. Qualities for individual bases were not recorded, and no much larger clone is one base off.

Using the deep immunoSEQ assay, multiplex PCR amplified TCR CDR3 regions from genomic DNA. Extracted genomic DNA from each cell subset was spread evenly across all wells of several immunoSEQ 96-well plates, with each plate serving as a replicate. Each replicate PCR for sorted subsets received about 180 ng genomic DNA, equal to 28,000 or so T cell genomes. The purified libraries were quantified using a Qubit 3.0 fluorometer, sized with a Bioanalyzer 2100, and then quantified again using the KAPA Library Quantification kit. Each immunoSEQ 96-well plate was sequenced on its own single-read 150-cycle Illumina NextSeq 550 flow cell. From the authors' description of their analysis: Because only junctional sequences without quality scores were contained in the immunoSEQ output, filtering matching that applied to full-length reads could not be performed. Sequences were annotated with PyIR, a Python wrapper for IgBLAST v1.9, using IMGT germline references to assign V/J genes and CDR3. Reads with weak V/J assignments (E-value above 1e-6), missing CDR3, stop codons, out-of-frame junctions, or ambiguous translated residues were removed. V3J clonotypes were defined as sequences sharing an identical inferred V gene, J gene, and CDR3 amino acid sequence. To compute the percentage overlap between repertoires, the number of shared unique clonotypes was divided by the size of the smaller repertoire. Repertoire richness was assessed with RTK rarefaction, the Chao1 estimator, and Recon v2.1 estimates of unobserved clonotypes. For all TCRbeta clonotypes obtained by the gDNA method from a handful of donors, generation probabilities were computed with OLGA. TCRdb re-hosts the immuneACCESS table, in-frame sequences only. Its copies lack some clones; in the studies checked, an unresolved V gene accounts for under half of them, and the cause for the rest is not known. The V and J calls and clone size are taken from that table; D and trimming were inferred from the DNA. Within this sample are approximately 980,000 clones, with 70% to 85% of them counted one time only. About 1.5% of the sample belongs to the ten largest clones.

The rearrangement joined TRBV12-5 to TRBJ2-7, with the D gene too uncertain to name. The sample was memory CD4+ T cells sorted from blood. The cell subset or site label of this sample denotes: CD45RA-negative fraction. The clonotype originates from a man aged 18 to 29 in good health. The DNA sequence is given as TGTGCTAGTGGTTTGGCTGGCGGCCCCTACGAGCAGTACTTC. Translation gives CASGLAGGPYEQYF. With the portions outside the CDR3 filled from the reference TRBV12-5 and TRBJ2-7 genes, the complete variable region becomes DARVTQTPRHKVTEMGQEVTMRCQPILGHNTVFWYRQTMMQGLELLAYFRNRAPLDDSGMPKDRFSAEMPDATLATLKIQPSEPRDSAVYFCASGLAGGPYEQYFGPGTRLTVT.